A selection of T cell receptor beta chains follows, all from one sample in a study of OX40 agonist ivuxolimab in advanced cancers. TCRdb's copy holds only in-frame clones and misses some; the assay was immunoSEQ multiplex PCR. The data hold more than 80,000 clones, with 80% to 90% observed a single time. Here the sequenced sample was CD4+ or CD8+ T cells sorted from blood, taken in a trial of the OX40 agonist ivuxolimab. The receptor source for this set is an adult with an advanced solid tumor such as melanoma, head and neck, liver or kidney cancer. CDR3s include the opening cysteine and the closing phenylalanine or tryptophan. D genes are given only for firm matches. Rows may omit the clone size; those that give it use once, few, many or a size class.

V: TRBV11-2; size: once; D: TRBD1; J: TRBJ2-7; DNA: TGTGCCAGCAGCCGGACAGGAGTCTACGAGCAGTACTTC; CDR3: CASSRTGVYEQYF
V: TRBV30; size: few; D: -; J: TRBJ1-1; DNA: TGTGCCTGGAGTGGACAGTCTGAAGCTTTCTTT; CDR3: CAWSGQSEAFF
V: TRBV7-8; size: -; D: TRBD2; J: TRBJ2-2; DNA: TGTGCCAGCAGCCTACGACTAGCGGGAGGGCCTAATAGCGGGGAGCTGTTTTTT; CDR3: CASSLRLAGGPNSGELFF
V: TRBV5-1; size: once; D: -; J: TRBJ2-3; DNA: TGCGCCAGCTCCCCCGGGGGCAGTGCTCAGGGCCCCACAGATACGCAGTATTTT; CDR3: CASSPGGSAQGPTDTQYF
V: TRBV23-1; size: -; D: -; J: TRBJ2-7; DNA: TGCGCCAGCAGTCAGGACAACTCCTACGAGCAGTACTTC; CDR3: CASSQDNSYEQYF
V: TRBV11-2; size: -; D: -; J: TRBJ2-7; DNA: TGTGCCAGCAGCCTGGACAGGGACTACTACGAGCAGTACTTC; CDR3: CASSLDRDYYEQYF
V: TRBV19; size: -; D: TRBD1; J: TRBJ1-6; DNA: TGTGCCAGTAGTATACAGGGGGGCGATTCACCCCTCCACTTT; CDR3: CASSIQGGDSPLHF
V: TRBV30; size: -; D: TRBD1; J: TRBJ1-4; DNA: TGTGCCTGGAGTGCTACAGGGGTTGAGGAAAAACTGTTTTTT; CDR3: CAWSATGVEEKLFF
V: TRBV7-2; size: -; D: TRBD2; J: TRBJ2-3; DNA: TGTGCCAGCAGCCGCGGGAGGCAAACAGATACGCAGTATTTT; CDR3: CASSRGRQTDTQYF
V: TRBV29-1; size: -; D: TRBD2; J: TRBJ2-1; DNA: TGCAGCGTTGTAGTCGCTCGGACTAGCCTCTACAATGAGCAGTTCTTC; CDR3: CSVVVARTSLYNEQFF